The 10 T cell receptor beta chains below come from one sample, sequenced in a study of T-cell memory formation after mild COVID-19. From the 5' RACE reads, TCRdb called clonotypes with MiXCR, one entry per CDR3 protein. The table lists a few hundred thousand distinct CDR3 sequences, more than 8% of them singletons, with around 20% in the top ten. The sample was PBMCs or a T cell subset sorted from them (not recorded which). All receptors derive from a man aged 18 to 30 who had mild COVID-19 (a few samples of this study predate the infection). Cell type and time point are not known.

This clonotype was counted between two and nine times. The J gene is TRBJ2-5, the V gene TRBV7-2; a possible D gene is TRBD2 (6 bases). CDR3 length equals 14 residues. Germline assignment: CDR1 SGHTA and CDR2 FQGNSA. Trimming left V 4 bases short and J 1 base short, with 10 bases between. The DNA of the CDR3 is TGTGCCAGCAGCTATCAGCGGGCCCAAGAGACCCAGTACTTC. It translates to CASSYQRAQETQYF.

The CDR3: CASSRSPSGLGTDTQYF. The CDR3 bases are TGCGCCAGCAGCCGGTCCCCTAGCGGGCTTGGCACAGATACGCAGTATTTT. The V call is TRBV5-1, the J call TRBJ2-3, with 8 nucleotides matching TRBD2. After removal of 4 bases from V and 1 base from J, the junction contained 11 bases not matched to a gene. Germline lookup yields CDR1 SGHRS and CDR2 YFSETQ. The CDR3 is 17 residues long. Full variable domain (rest looked up from reference TRBV5-1 and TRBJ2-3): KAGVTQTPRYLIKTRGQQVTLSCSPISGHRSVSWYQQTPGQGLQFLFEYFSETQRNKGNFPGRFSGRQFSNSRSEMNVSTLELGDSALYLCASSRSPSGLGTDTQYFGPGTRLTVL.

The rearrangement links TRBV18 to TRBJ2-7; D may be TRBD2 (5 bases). V lost 5 bases, J lost 6 bases, and 14 bases lay in between. There are 13 residues in the CDR3. Germline assignment: CDR1 KGHSH and CDR2 LQKENI. CDR3 DNA: TGTGCCAGCTCAGTCGGGATATCGGTCGAGCAGTACGTC. Protein sequence: CASSVGISVEQYV.

This clonotype occurred a few times. CDR3 in amino acids: CASSLGQGSTEAFF. In nucleotides, the CDR3 is TGTGCCAGCAGCTTAGGTCAAGGGAGCACTGAAGCTTTCTTT. The V and J genes are TRBV7-9 and TRBJ1-1; D is undetermined. V was clipped by 1 base and J by 4 bases, with 10 bases between them. Germline values: CDR1 SEHNR, CDR2 FQNEAQ (reference sequence). The CDR3 extends over 14 amino acids.

The chain links TRBV5-1 to TRBJ1-2, with D tentatively TRBD1 (5 bases). Germline lookup yields CDR1 SGHRS and CDR2 YFSETQ. This CDR3 is built from 14 residues. V lost 4 bases, J lost 0 bases, and 10 bases lay in between. The CDR3 here is CASSLTASNYGYTF. The DNA for the CDR3 is TGCGCCAGCAGCCTGACAGCATCTAACTATGGCTACACCTTC.

This clonotype was recorded a few times. This chain joins TRBV11-2 and TRBJ2-5; D not certain. CDR3 size: 14 residues. V was pared by 5 bases and J by 5 bases, with 15 bases between. Germline values: CDR1 SGHAT, CDR2 FQNNGV. The CDR3 DNA reads TGTGCCAGCAGCCCAACCCAAGGCGGCGAGACCCAGTACTTC. As protein: CASSPTQGGETQYF.

The chain recombines TRBV6-4 with TRBJ1-5; perhaps TRBD1 as D (6 bases). Germline CDR1 MRHNA, CDR2 SNTAGT. The ends were cut back, 8 bases at V and 5 bases at J, with 13 bases in the middle. The length of the CDR3 is 13 residues. CDR3 nucleotide sequence: TGTGCCAGCGGAGAACAGGGTGATCAGCCCCAGCATTTT. It specifies CASGEQGDQPQHF.

In this sample, this clonotype turned up a few times. The rearrangement uses TRBV5-4 and TRBJ2-7, with TRBD1 matching over 9 bases. J gave up 4 bases and V 2 bases, and 4 bases lay outside the gene matches. Germline V gene data show CDR1 as SGHNT and CDR2 as YYREEE (reference sequence). The CDR3 is 14 amino acids. The CDR3 region is CASSFNDRGYEQYF. CDR3 nucleotides: TGTGCCAGCAGCTTTAATGACAGGGGGTACGAGCAGTACTTC.

The sample holds a few counts of this clonotype. The chain is built from TRBV12-3 or TRBV12-4 and TRBJ2-7, with D perhaps TRBD1 or TRBD2 (5 bases each). The germline V and J ends were trimmed by 5 bases and 5 bases, with 16 bases remaining between them. The length of the CDR3 is 14 residues. The CDR3 is CASSPPGPVHEQYF. The CDR3 coding sequence is TGTGCCAGCAGTCCGCCGGGACCCGTTCACGAGCAGTACTTC.

A remark on this clonotype: Without the conserved terminal phenylalanine or tryptophan, this CDR3 likely stems from a read error. The rearrangement uses TRBV27 and TRBJ1-5; a weak D match, TRBD1 (5 bases). Per germline, CDR1 MNHEY and CDR2 SMNVEV (reference sequence). The CDR3 sequence is 18 residues long. Trimming shortened V by 0 bases and J by 2 bases, and 17 bases separated the two germline ends. CDR3 protein: CASSLSKRDGGGNQPQHI. The CDR3 region has the DNA TGTGCCAGCAGTTTATCGAAGAGGGACGGAGGGGGCAATCAGCCCCAGCATATT.